The entry below describes one T cell receptor (beta chain). Its antigen remains unidentified. The data were obtained in a study of CD8 T cells in Susac syndrome. Overall study context: Each patient with Susac syndrome, at the time of blood draw, was therapy-naive, on corticosteroids, or on intravenous immunoglobulin alone.

With V trimmed by 1 base and J by 3 bases, 8 bases remained unmatched. Looked up from germline, CDR1 is LGHNT and CDR2 is FRNRAP. There are 16 residues in the CDR3. Patients with Susac syndrome met diagnostic criteria that were recently defined for definite or probable disease. With random hexamers, roughly 0.45 to 1 ug RNA was reverse transcribed. The TCR beta CDR3 was amplified by immunoSEQ multiplex PCR across 54 Vbeta, 13 Jbeta. TCRdb itself ran the immunoSEQ multiplex PCR reads through MiXCR, one entry per CDR3 protein. The table records about 82,000 distinct CDR3 sequences, approximately 96% of them present only once. Findings of the study overall: Across the total CD8+ repertoires, approximately 17 Susac-specific public clones were found. The CD8+ TEMRA repertoires yielded roughly 5 such clones.

The sequence was obtained from a human donor with Susac syndrome. Source material: CD8+ T cells from PBMCs. V and J are TRBV12-5 and TRBJ1-1; 7 nucleotides match TRBD1. CDR3 in amino acids: CASGLAFDREHTEAFF. As DNA, the CDR3 is TGTGCTAGTGGTTTGGCCTTTGACAGGGAGCACACTGAAGCTTTCTTT.